The 24 T cell receptor beta chains in this list originate from one sample, sequenced in a study of cytomegalovirus exposure and HLA in healthy donors. Researchers ran the PCR with 60 Vbeta and 13 Jbeta primers. TCRdb keeps only in-frame clones here, not all; method: immunoSEQ multiplex PCR. Here the sample spans 130,000 or so clones, just under 90% being singletons. Sequenced input: PBMCs. The receptor source for this set is a woman in her thirties in good health and CMV-seronegative.

This clone was detected only once. The rearrangement links TRBV5-1 to TRBJ2-5; 7 bases are a match to TRBD2. CDR3 length: 17 amino acids. Trimming cost V 1 base and J 5 bases; bases outside gene matches: 14. In germline, CDR1 is SGHRS, CDR2 YFSETQ. The DNA of the CDR3 is TGCGCCAGCAGCTTGACCTTGACTGGAACCGGGGGGGAGACCCAGTACTTC. Translation gives CASSLTLTGTGGETQYF.

The chain employs TRBV29-1 and TRBJ1-2, with D possibly being TRBD1 (6 bases). Trimming took off 4 bases at V and 0 bases at J, with 9 bases between the two ends. Germline V gene lookup returns CDR1 SQVTM and CDR2 ANQGSEA. CDR3 length: 13 residues. The CDR3 DNA reads TGCAGCGTTGGCTACAGGGCTAACTATGGCTACACCTTC. Translated, it gives CSVGYRANYGYTF. Looking up the rest from reference TRBV29-1 and TRBJ1-2 gives the full variable domain: SAVISQKPSRDICQRGTSLTIQCQVDSQVTMMFWYRQQPGQSLTLIATANQGSEATYESGFVIDKFPISRPNLTFSTLTVSNMSPEDSSIYLCSVGYRANYGYTFGSGTRLTVV.

This clone appeared once. The rearrangement links TRBV19 to TRBJ2-1; D might be TRBD1 (7 bases). V was clipped by 4 bases and J by 4 bases, with 14 bases between them. Germline V gene data show CDR1 as LNHDA and CDR2 as SQIVND (reference sequence). CDR3 size: 15 residues. In DNA form, the CDR3 reads TGTGCCAGTAGTAGCCAGGGGGACTCTTACAATGAGCAGTTCTTC. This translates into CASSSQGDSYNEQFF.

The rearrangement uses TRBV30 and TRBJ2-7; D perhaps matches TRBD1 (5 bases). CDR1 GTSNPN and CDR2 SVGIG come from the germline V gene (reference sequence). This CDR3 spans 13 amino acids. Trimming pared 2 bases from V and 2 bases from J, leaving 10 bases between. This CDR3 reads CAWSWGSAYEQYF. The CDR3 DNA sequence: TGTGCCTGGAGTTGGGGCAGCGCCTACGAGCAGTACTTC.

The chain carries TRBV4-1 and TRBJ2-2; weak D call: TRBD2 (5 bases). V lost 3 bases, J lost 6 bases, and 8 bases lay in between. The CDR3 extends over 13 amino acids. Germline V gene data show CDR1 as MGHRA and CDR2 as YSYEKL. The CDR3 region has the DNA TGCGCCAGCAGCCAGCTGGACTCCGGGGAGCTGTTTTTT. Amino acids: CASSQLDSGELFF.

This sequence joins TRBV5-4 and TRBJ2-2; 13 bases agree with TRBD2. The CDR3 is 15 residues long. In germline, CDR1 is SGHNT, CDR2 YYREEE (reference sequence). After removal of 4 bases from V and 9 bases from J, the junction contained 6 bases not matched to a gene. This CDR3 is CASSGGLAGPRELFF. CDR3 coding DNA: TGTGCCAGCAGCGGGGGACTAGCGGGACCAAGGGAGCTGTTTTTT.

V and J are TRBV11-3 and TRBJ1-1; D is unclear. Looked up from germline, CDR1 is SGHNT and CDR2 is YENEEA. This CDR3 has 13 amino acids. Trimming shortened V by 1 base and J by 0 bases, and 3 bases separated the two germline ends. CDR3 coding DNA: TGTGCCAGCAGCTTAGCGGTGAACACTGAAGCTTTCTTT. Protein sequence: CASSLAVNTEAFF.

The rearrangement uses TRBV6-5 and TRBJ1-5; D not certain. V was clipped by 4 bases and J by 0 bases, with 10 bases between them. Germline loops: CDR1 MNHEY, CDR2 SVGAGI. The CDR3 sequence is 15 residues long. CDR3 region: CASSSTAYSNQPQHF. The CDR3 DNA reads TGTGCCAGCAGTTCAACAGCTTATAGCAATCAGCCCCAGCATTTT.

The V gene is TRBV11-1, the J gene TRBJ2-2; 9 nucleotides match TRBD2. CDR1 and CDR2 (germline): SGHAT, FQDESV (reference sequence). The CDR3 contains 15 residues. Unmatched junction bases numbered 4, after V lost 4 bases and J lost 4 bases. This chain's CDR3 is CASSSAAGGTGELFF. The CDR3 coding sequence is TGTGCCAGCAGCTCTGCAGCGGGGGGCACCGGGGAGCTGTTTTTT. Full variable domain (remainder filled in from reference TRBV11-1 and TRBJ2-2): EAEVAQSPRYKITEKSQAVAFWCDPISGHATLYWYRQILGQGPELLVQFQDESVVDDSQLPKDRFSAERLKGVDSTLKIQPAELGDSAMYLCASSSAAGGTGELFFGEGSRLTVL.

The chain carries TRBV5-1 and TRBJ2-1, with TRBD1 matching 10 bases. The germline V gene encodes CDR1 SGHRS and CDR2 YFSETQ. V gave up 2 bases and J gave up 0 bases; unmatched junction bases: 14. This CDR3 spans 20 amino acids. Here the CDR3 DNA reads TGCGCCAGCAGCTTCACCCGGGACAGGGGTTTTACAAGCTCCTACAATGAGCAGTTCTTC. This sequence encodes CASSFTRDRGFTSSYNEQFF. The entire variable domain, with the rest obtained from reference TRBV5-1 and TRBJ2-1, is as follows: KAGVTQTPRYLIKTRGQQVTLSCSPISGHRSVSWYQQTPGQGLQFLFEYFSETQRNKGNFPGRFSGRQFSNSRSEMNVSTLELGDSALYLCASSFTRDRGFTSSYNEQFFGPGTRLTVL.

The chain has TRBV15 and TRBJ2-2; no clear D. Per the germline V gene, CDR1 is LNHNV and CDR2 is YYDKDF (reference sequence). The CDR3 covers 15 residues. The V end lost 0 bases, the J end lost 2 bases, and 7 bases lay between the germline ends. The CDR3 DNA follows: TGTGCCACCAGCAGAGAACTTTTAAACACCGGGGAGCTGTTTTTT. Its translation is CATSRELLNTGELFF.

The chain has TRBV7-6 and TRBJ2-7; possible D gene TRBD2, 5 bases. CDR1 and CDR2 from the germline V gene are SGHVS and FNYEAQ. The CDR3 contains 15 residues. With 1 base removed from V and 1 base from J, the gap between germline ends came to 11 bases. The CDR3 DNA follows: TGTGCCAGCAGCTTAGGCGCCGGGGAGTCCTACGAGCAGTACTTC. Encoded protein: CASSLGAGESYEQYF.

The table lists this clone with a few counts. This chain connects TRBV6-1 to TRBJ2-1, with 9 bases that match TRBD2. The V gene's germline CDR1 is MNHNS and CDR2 SASEGT. CDR3 length: 17 residues. The J segment lost 7 bases and the V segment lost 0 bases, leaving 10 bases of the junction unmatched. The CDR3 DNA is TGTGCCAGCAGTGAAGCAACGCGGGAGGGCCAAAGGAATGAGCAGTTCTTC. Its translation: CASSEATREGQRNEQFF.

The chain recombines TRBV7-2 with TRBJ1-2; 12 bases agree with TRBD1. The CDR3 has 16 amino acids. The ends lost 0 bases at V and 2 bases at J; junction bases unmatched: 1. Germline-derived CDR1 and CDR2 are SGHTA and FQGNSA. DNA of the CDR3: TGTGCCAGCAGCTTAGCGGGGACAGGGGGCAACTATGGCTACACCTTC. It specifies CASSLAGTGGNYGYTF.

The chain couples TRBV10-3 to TRBJ1-2; D is possibly TRBD1 (5 bases). Trimming pared 11 bases from V and 0 bases from J, leaving 16 bases between. CDR1 and CDR2 from the germline V gene are ENHRY and SYGVKD. The CDR3 runs 14 residues. The CDR3 sequence: CASYEAGTNYGYTF. The DNA for the CDR3 is TGTGCCTCCTATGAGGCAGGGACTAACTATGGCTACACCTTC.

This sequence joins TRBV7-2 and TRBJ2-7; D not certain. CDR3 length equals 15 residues. V was cut by 1 base and J by 0 bases, with 10 bases left in between. Germline V lookup: CDR1 SGHTA, CDR2 FQGNSA. This chain's CDR3 is CASSLGGWSSYEQYF. The CDR3 DNA reads as TGTGCCAGCAGCTTAGGAGGTTGGAGCTCCTACGAGCAGTACTTC.

The chain carries TRBV27 and TRBJ1-2, with D hard to call. Germline CDR1 reads MNHEY; CDR2 reads SMNVEV (reference sequence). The CDR3 length is 15 residues. The germline V and J ends were trimmed by 5 bases and 4 bases, with 17 bases remaining between them. CDR3 nucleotides: TGTGCCAGCAGTCTCCTAGGTAGTGGCCTCTATGGCTACACCTTC. This gives the protein CASSLLGSGLYGYTF.

V is TRBV30 and J is TRBJ1-1; 7 bases align to TRBD1. This CDR3 is 12 amino acids long. The J segment lost 5 bases and the V segment lost 5 bases, leaving 5 bases of the junction unmatched. Germline V lookup: CDR1 GTSNPN, CDR2 SVGIG (reference sequence). This CDR3 reads CAWHRGQTEAFF. For the CDR3, the DNA is TGTGCCTGGCATAGGGGACAGACTGAAGCTTTCTTT.

The V and J genes are TRBV5-4 and TRBJ1-2; D unclear. The CDR3 length is 13 residues. The germline CDR1 and CDR2 sequences are SGHNT and YYREEE (reference sequence). Trimming shortened V by 4 bases and J by 4 bases, and 11 bases separated the two germline ends. The CDR3 sequence is CASSTGLAYGYTF. CDR3 bases: TGTGCCAGCAGCACTGGGCTTGCCTATGGCTACACCTTC. The entire variable domain, with the rest obtained from reference TRBV5-4 and TRBJ1-2, is as follows: ETGVTQSPTHLIKTRGQQVTLRCSSQSGHNTVSWYQQALGQGPQFIFQYYREEENGRGNFPPRFSGLQFPNYSSELNVNALELDDSALYLCASSTGLAYGYTFGSGTRLTVV.

This clone was found many times. The V and J genes are TRBV11-2 and TRBJ2-2, with 8 bases that match TRBD1. This CDR3 has 16 amino acids. In germline, CDR1 is SGHAT, CDR2 FQNNGV. The J segment lost 3 bases and the V segment lost 5 bases, leaving 8 bases of the junction unmatched. The CDR3 DNA reads TGTGCCAGCAGCCGCACGGACAGGGATTACACCGGGGAGCTGTTTTTT. Its translation: CASSRTDRDYTGELFF.

As DNA, the CDR3 is TGTGCCAGTAGTTGGGGGGGGACAGGACACAATGAGCAGTTCTTC. Protein: CASSWGGTGHNEQFF. V gene TRBV19 combines with J gene TRBJ2-1; a weak D match, TRBD1 (8 bases). The ends were cut back, 5 bases at V and 5 bases at J, with 16 bases in the middle. This CDR3 has 15 amino acids. The germline V gene encodes CDR1 LNHDA and CDR2 SQIVND (reference sequence).

CDR3 region: CASSHLAEVSYEQYF. CDR3 DNA: TGTGCCAGCAGCCACCTAGCGGAAGTCTCCTACGAGCAGTACTTC. The chain is built from TRBV27 and TRBJ2-5, with TRBD2 matching 7 bases. The J call may be in error: the DNA end matches TRBJ2-7 better. CDR1 is MNHEY and CDR2 is SMNVEV in the germline V gene (reference sequence). The CDR3 length is 15 residues.

This clone was found once. The rearrangement uses TRBV4-3 and TRBJ2-3; a weak D match, TRBD2 (5 bases). This CDR3 has 16 residues. Germline V gene lookup returns CDR1 LGHNA and CDR2 YSLEER. Deletions cut 0 bases from V and 0 bases from J, with 10 bases between. CDR3 protein: CASSQEGRTSTDTQYF. The CDR3 DNA follows: TGCGCCAGCAGCCAAGAGGGCAGGACTAGCACAGATACGCAGTATTTT.

J is TRBJ2-5 and V is TRBV18, with 7 bases lining up with TRBD2. After removal of 3 bases from V and 6 bases from J, the junction contained 7 bases not matched to a gene. The germline CDR1 and CDR2 sequences are KGHSH and LQKENI. The CDR3 extends over 14 amino acids. This CDR3 reads CASSPGGVRKTQYF. The CDR3 DNA follows: TGTGCCAGCTCACCGGGGGGGGTCAGGAAGACCCAGTACTTC.